This T cell receptor (beta chain) was sequenced in a study of long-term antiretroviral therapy in people with HIV (dated by TCRdb to 2021 to 2024). Background on the whole study: The earliest samples were collected roughly a decade before the 2015 WHO recommendation for immediate ART, at a time when ART was usually postponed until CD4 counts fell. This retrospective serial study examined whether starting ART and sustained HIV suppression were associated with changes in the composition and diversity of the TRB repertoire in peripheral blood. A total of roughly 180 cryopreserved PBMC samples were contributed to the cohort by 30 adults with confirmed HIV infection, with samples collected serially over a mean of about 6 years (range 1-12). About 40% of the 30 participants with HIV were female. No cross-contamination during QIAcube processing was shown when test extractions of a monoclonal T-cell line were performed alongside about 33 polyclonal samples. The research as a whole found: Expanded TRB clones identified before ART initiation dominated the repertoire at all time points, although this dominance fluctuated and declined in many PLHIV after ART. CDR3 length ranges in HIV repertoires were narrower than in controls, and network structure suggested an antigen-experienced repertoire with only a slight naive shift after ART. The samples were dated from about 2004 to 2018, and the ART regimens that were used may be less effective than current ART regimens. Inferences about post-ART repertoire changes were limited because no data were available on ART adherence, viral resistance or therapy changes. A significant increase in TRB diversity was found to be associated with ART initiation, although TRB diversity was observed to remain significantly below that of transplant donor controls even after long-term ART. Because pre-ART samples had limited cell numbers, unsorted PBMC were profiled rather than sorted CD4+ and CD8+ T cells. Since PBMC availability was limited, sequencing covered only the TCR beta chain, with no alpha chain pairing.

The immunoSEQ hsTCRB v3.0 assay was used at survey level resolution for TRB variable region sequencing. The targeted TRB sequencing depth was roughly 40,000-55,000 T-cell genomes per sample. An Illumina MiSeq with a v3 150-cycle kit was used to sequence the pooled TRB libraries. As for the original processing: Repertoire analysis ran in R within a reproducible Nextflow workflow covering QC, data transformation and analysis. LymphoSeq2, an R package for AIRR-Seq data exploration, was used to implement custom analyses. After excluding a few samples that yielded fewer than 5000 total TRB sequences, 188 HIV repertoires remained for analysis. Among the 188 retained HIV repertoires, 55 to 65 were collected before ART initiation and roughly 130 were collected after ART initiation. Repertoires were downsampled to 5000 TRB nucleotide sequences, with summary statistics averaged over 100 downsampling iterations. The analysis kept only TRB sequences whose CDR3 regions were at least seven amino acids long. Diversity was measured with a Shannon entropy-derived clonality score and the Gini coefficient. In the repertoire networks, any two of the top 5000 CDR3 amino acid sequences were linked whenever the two sequences differed by an edit distance of one. Antigen specificity groups and MHC restriction were predicted for TRB CDR3 amino acid sequences with GLIPH2. To flag known CMV, EBV, HIV or tissue antigen associations, CDR3 amino acid sequences were matched against VDJdb and McPAS-TCR. Pre-ART, post-ART and control groups were compared with Wilcoxon signed-rank tests and Holm-Bonferroni correction. The table was pulled from immuneACCESS by TCRdb, which kept in-frame rearrangements only. Such tables lose some clones; where checked, under half of the loss comes from unresolved V genes, and the rest has no known cause. The V and J calls and clone size were taken over from that table, and D and trimming were inferred from the DNA. The sample includes 30,000 to 45,000 clones, with 80% observed a single time. The ten largest make up 5.8% of the sample.

In regard to this clone: The clone's antigen remains unknown. Qualities for individual bases were not recorded, and no much larger clone is one base off.

Inclusion was restricted to participants for whom at least one PBMC sample before ART initiation and at least two post-ART samples were available. Every participant with HIV received treatment in the United States of America. Before DNA extraction, cryopreserved samples containing about 0.95-10 million PBMC were thawed and washed. At the time of the earliest PBMC sample, participants with HIV were aged between roughly 20 and 54 years. Each participant contributed PBMC samples from 1-4 timepoints before ART initiation and 2-8 timepoints after ART initiation, with a median of 7 samples. Serial HIV viral load, CD4+ T-cell count, ART history and demographic data were obtained for every participant. Using a Qiagen kit on a QIAcube, genomic DNA was extracted from unsorted PBMC, with samples processed in batches of 12. Sequencing used unsorted PBMCs, obtained 3.4 years after starting antiretroviral therapy. The sequence was obtained from a man aged 30 to 39 with HIV.

The nucleotides read TGCAGCGTTGATGGGGGTCCTAACACTGAAGCTTTCTTT. Its product reads: CSVDGGPNTEAFF. Recombination connected TRBV29-1 to TRBJ1-1; the best D guess is TRBD1, with 5 bases matching. Taken from cysteine to phenylalanine, the CDR3 has 13 residues. Of all the DNA, just the CDR3 is kept, 39 bases in frame from base 1. V drops 3 bases and J drops 2 bases, leaving 10 bases in between. CDR1 and CDR2 were assigned from the germline V gene as SQVTM and ANQGSEA.